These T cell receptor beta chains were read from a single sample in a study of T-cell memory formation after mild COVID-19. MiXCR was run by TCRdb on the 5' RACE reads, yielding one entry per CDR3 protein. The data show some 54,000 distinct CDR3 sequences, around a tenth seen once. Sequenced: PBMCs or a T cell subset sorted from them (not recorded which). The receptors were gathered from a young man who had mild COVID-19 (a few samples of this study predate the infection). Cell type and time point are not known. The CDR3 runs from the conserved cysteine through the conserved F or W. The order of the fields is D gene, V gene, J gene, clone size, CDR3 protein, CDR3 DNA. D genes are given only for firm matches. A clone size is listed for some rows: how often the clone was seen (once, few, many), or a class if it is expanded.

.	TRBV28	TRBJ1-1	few	CASSLKQYTEAFF	TGTGCCAGCAGTTTGAAACAGTACACTGAAGCTTTCTTT
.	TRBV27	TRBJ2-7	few	CASSYQGGAYEQYF	TGTGCCAGCAGTTACCAAGGAGGAGCCTACGAGCAGTACTTC
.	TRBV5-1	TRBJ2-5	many	CASSLAQGMETQYF	TGCGCCAGCAGCTTGGCCCAGGGGATGGAGACCCAGTACTTC
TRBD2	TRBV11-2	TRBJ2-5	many	CASSFAGGGTQYF	TGTGCCAGCAGCTTTGCGGGGGGTGGGACCCAGTACTTC
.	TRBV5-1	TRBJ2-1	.	CASSTKNGGPRNEQFF	TGCGCCAGCAGCACCAAGAACGGGGGGCCTCGGAATGAGCAGTTCTTC
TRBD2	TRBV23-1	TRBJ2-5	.	CASSQSEAGGSSAGQETQYF	TGCGCCAGCAGTCAATCGGAAGCGGGGGGGTCCTCGGCAGGTCAAGAGACCCAGTACTTC
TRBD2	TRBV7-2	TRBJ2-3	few	CASSQVAGAATDTQYF	TGTGCCAGCAGCCAGGTAGCGGGGGCCGCCACAGATACGCAGTATTTT
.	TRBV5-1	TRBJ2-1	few	CASSQGLPAGIDEQFF	TGCGCCAGCAGCCAGGGACTCCCTGCCGGCATCGATGAGCAGTTCTTC
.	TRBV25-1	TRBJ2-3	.	CASSRDSKGADTQYF	TGTGCCAGCAGCCGGGACTCCAAAGGCGCAGATACGCAGTATTTT
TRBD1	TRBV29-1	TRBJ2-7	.	CSGGTGDSYEQYF	TGCAGCGGGGGGACAGGGGATTCCTACGAGCAGTACTTC
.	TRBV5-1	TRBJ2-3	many	CASSLGVGADTQYF	TGCGCCAGCAGCTTGGGAGTGGGAGCAGATACGCAGTATTTT
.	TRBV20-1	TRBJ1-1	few	CSANPWGVLNTEAFF	TGCAGTGCTAACCCCTGGGGAGTCTTGAACACTGAAGCTTTCTTT
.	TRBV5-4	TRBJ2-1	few	CASSLDRGRWNEQFF	TGTGCCAGCAGCTTGGATAGGGGACGGTGGAATGAGCAGTTCTTC
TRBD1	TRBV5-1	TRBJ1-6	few	CASTEGLGQGNSPLHF	TGCGCCAGCACCGAAGGTCTGGGACAGGGTAATTCACCCCTCCACTTT
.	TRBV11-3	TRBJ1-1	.	CASSLEAGTEAFF	TGTGCCAGCAGCTTAGAGGCGGGGACTGAAGCTTTCTTT
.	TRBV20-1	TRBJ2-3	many	CSARRTDTQYF	TGCAGTGCCCGCAGGACAGATACGCAGTATTTT
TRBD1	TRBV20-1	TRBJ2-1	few	CSAPPASSQGQCF	TGCAGTGCTCCCCCCGCTAGCTCCCAGGGACAGTGCTTC
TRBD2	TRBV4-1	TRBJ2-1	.	CASSQEGLAGVPREQFF	TGCGCCAGCAGCCAAGAGGGTCTAGCGGGGGTGCCGCGGGAGCAGTTCTTC